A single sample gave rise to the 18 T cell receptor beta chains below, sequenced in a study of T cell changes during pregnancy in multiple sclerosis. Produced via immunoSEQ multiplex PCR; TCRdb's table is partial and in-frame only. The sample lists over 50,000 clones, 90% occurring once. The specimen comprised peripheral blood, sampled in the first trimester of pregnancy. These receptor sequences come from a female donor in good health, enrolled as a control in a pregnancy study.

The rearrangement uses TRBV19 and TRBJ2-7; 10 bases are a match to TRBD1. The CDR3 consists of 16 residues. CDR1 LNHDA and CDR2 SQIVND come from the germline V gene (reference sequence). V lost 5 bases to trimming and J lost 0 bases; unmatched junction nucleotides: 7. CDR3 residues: CASSSHRTGGSYEQYF. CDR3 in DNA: TGTGCCAGTAGTTCCCACCGGACAGGGGGCTCCTACGAGCAGTACTTC.

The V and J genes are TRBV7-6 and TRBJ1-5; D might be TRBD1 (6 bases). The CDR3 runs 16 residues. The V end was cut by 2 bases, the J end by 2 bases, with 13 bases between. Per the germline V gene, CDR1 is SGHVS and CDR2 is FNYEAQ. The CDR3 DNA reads TGTGCCAGCAGCTTAAACGGTGGGGGCGGCAATCAGCCCCAGCATTTT. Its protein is CASSLNGGGGNQPQHF.

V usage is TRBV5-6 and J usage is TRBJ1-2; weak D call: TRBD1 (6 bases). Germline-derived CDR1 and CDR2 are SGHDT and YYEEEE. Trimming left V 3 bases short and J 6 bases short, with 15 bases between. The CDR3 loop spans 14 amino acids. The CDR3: CASSYQQGINGYTF. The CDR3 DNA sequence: TGTGCCAGCAGCTACCAACAGGGCATCAATGGCTACACCTTC.

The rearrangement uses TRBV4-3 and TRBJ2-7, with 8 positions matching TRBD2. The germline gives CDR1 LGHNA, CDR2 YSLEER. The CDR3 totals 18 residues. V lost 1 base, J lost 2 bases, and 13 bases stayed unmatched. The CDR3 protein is CASSQGPDVTGLAYEQYF. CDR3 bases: TGCGCCAGCAGCCAAGGGCCTGACGTGACGGGACTAGCCTACGAGCAGTACTTC.

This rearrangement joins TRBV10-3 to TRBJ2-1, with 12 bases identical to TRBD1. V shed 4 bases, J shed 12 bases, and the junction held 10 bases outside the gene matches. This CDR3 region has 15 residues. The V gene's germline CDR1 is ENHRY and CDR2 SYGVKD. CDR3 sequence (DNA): TGTGCCATCAGTGGTCCGGGACAGGGGGCGTCGGGGCAGTTCTTC. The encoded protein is CAISGPGQGASGQFF.

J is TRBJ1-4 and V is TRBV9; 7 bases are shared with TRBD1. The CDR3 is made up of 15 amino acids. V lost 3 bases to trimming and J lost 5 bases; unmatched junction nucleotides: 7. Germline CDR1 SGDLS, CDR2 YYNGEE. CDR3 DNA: TGTGCCAGCAGCGCTGCAGGGACAGTGAATGAAAAACTGTTTTTT. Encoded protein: CASSAAGTVNEKLFF.

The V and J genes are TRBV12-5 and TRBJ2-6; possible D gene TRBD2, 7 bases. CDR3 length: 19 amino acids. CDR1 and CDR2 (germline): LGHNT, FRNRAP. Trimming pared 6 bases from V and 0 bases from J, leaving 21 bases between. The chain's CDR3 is CASGLERRGGYSGANVLTF. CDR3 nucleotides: TGTGCTAGTGGCCTGGAACGTAGGGGGGGATACTCTGGGGCCAACGTCCTGACTTTC.

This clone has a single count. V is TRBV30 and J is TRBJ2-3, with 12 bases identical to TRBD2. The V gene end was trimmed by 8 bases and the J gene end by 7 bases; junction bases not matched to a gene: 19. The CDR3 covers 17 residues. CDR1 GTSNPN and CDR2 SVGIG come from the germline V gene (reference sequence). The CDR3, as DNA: TGTGCCCCCCCGCTAGCGGGGGGGCGAGAGCCTCTACATACGCAGTATTTT. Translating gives CAPPLAGGREPLHTQYF.

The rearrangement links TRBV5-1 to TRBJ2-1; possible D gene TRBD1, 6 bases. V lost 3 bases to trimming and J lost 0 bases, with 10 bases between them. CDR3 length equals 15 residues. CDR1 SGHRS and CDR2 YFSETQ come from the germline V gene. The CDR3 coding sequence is TGCGCCAGCAGCTCAGACAGGAGCTCCTACAATGAGCAGTTCTTC. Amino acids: CASSSDRSSYNEQFF.

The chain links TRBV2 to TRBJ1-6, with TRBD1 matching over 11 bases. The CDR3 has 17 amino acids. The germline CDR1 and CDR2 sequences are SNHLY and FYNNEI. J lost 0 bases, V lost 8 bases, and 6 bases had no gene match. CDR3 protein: CASDGQGASSYNSPLHF. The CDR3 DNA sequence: TGTGCCAGCGACGGACAGGGGGCGAGCTCCTATAATTCACCCCTCCACTTT. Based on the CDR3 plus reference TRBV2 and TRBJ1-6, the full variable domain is EPEVTQTPSHQVTQMGQEVILRCVPISNHLYFYWYRQILGQKVEFLVSFYNNEISEKSEIFDDQFSVERPDGSNFTLKIRSTKLEDSAMYFCASDGQGASSYNSPLHFGNGTRLTVT.

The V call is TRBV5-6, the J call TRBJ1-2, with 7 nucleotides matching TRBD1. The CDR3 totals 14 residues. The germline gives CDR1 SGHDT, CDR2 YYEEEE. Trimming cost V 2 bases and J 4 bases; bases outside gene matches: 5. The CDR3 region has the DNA TGTGCCAGCAGCTTACCGGGACAGAGCTATGGCTACACCTTC. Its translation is CASSLPGQSYGYTF.

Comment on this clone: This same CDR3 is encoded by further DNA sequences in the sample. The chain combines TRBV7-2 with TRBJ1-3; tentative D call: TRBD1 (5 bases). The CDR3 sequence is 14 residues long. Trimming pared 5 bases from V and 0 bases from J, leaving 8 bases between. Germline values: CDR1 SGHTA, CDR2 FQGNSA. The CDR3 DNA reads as TGTGCCAGCAGCCGTACAGGCTCTGGAAACACCATATATTTT. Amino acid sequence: CASSRTGSGNTIYF.

The CDR3, as DNA: TGTGCCAGCAGCCCCGGACACCTGAACACTGAAGCTTTCTTT. Residues: CASSPGHLNTEAFF. The chain has TRBV11-3 and TRBJ1-1, with D maybe TRBD1 (5 bases). V lost 5 bases and J 0 bases, leaving 10 bases between the germline ends. CDR3 length equals 14 residues. In germline, CDR1 is SGHNT, CDR2 YENEEA.

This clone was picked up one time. Written as DNA, the CDR3 is TGTGCCAGCAGCATCCACAGGGGTAACACTGAAGCTTTCTTT. Its protein is CASSIHRGNTEAFF. The chain carries TRBV11-3 and TRBJ1-1; 7 nucleotides line up with TRBD1. V lost 5 bases, J lost 2 bases, and 5 bases stayed unmatched. The CDR3 is 14 amino acids. Per germline, CDR1 SGHNT and CDR2 YENEEA. Based on the CDR3 plus reference TRBV11-3 and TRBJ1-1, the full variable domain is EAGVVQSPRYKIIEKKQPVAFWCNPISGHNTLYWYLQNLGQGPELLIRYENEEAVDDSQLPKDRFSAERLKGVDSTLKIQPAELGDSAVYLCASSIHRGNTEAFFGQGTRLTVV.

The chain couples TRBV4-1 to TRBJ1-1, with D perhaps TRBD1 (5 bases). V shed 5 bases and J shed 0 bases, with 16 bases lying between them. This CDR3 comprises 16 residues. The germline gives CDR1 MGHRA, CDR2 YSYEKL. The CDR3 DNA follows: TGCGCCAGCAGCGGCGGTTGGGGGGGATTGAACACTGAAGCTTTCTTT. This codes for CASSGGWGGLNTEAFF.

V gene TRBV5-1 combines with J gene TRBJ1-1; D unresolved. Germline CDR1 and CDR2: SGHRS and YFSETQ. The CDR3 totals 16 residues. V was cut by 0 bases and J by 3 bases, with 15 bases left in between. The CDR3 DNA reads TGCGCCAGCAGCTTGGCCTCAGGCAGTAAGGACACTGAAGCTTTCTTT. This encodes CASSLASGSKDTEAFF.

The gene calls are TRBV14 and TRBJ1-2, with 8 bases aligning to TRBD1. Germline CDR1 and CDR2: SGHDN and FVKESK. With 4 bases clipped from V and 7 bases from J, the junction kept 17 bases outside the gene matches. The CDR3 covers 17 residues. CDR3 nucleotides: TGTGCCAGCAGCCCAGCGTGGGACAGGCTCGTAGTGAGTGGCTACACCTTC. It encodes CASSPAWDRLVVSGYTF.

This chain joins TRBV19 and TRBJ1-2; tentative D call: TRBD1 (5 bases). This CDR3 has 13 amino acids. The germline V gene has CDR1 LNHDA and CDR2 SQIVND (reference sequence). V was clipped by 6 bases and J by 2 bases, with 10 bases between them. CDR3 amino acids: CASRTGGNYGYTF. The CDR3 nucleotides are TGTGCCAGTAGGACTGGGGGGAACTATGGCTACACCTTC.